The next 19 T cell receptor beta chains were all read from a single sample in a study of blood T cells in healthy people across ages. The use of a sample-barcoded 5' primer and a J-beta primer mix characterized a second PCR of about 7 to 12 cycles. TCRdb passed the 5' RACE reads through MiXCR, listing each CDR3 protein once. The sample yields about 1,400,000 distinct CDR3 sequences, roughly 60% seen once. The source material was blood. The receptors originated from a man aged 18 to 30 in good health.

The DNA for the CDR3 is TGCAGCCTTTATGCAGGAAACAATGAGCAGTTCTTC. Translated, it gives CSLYAGNNEQFF. The chain combines TRBV29-1 with TRBJ2-1; D gene ambiguous. The V end lost 8 bases, the J end lost 5 bases, and 13 bases lay between the germline ends. Germline values: CDR1 SQVTM, CDR2 ANQGSEA. The CDR3 runs to 12 residues.

The genes are TRBV7-9 and TRBJ2-3, with 10 positions matching TRBD1. With V trimmed by 6 bases and J by 0 bases, 12 bases remained unmatched. This CDR3 region has 18 residues. CDR1 is SEHNR and CDR2 is FQNEAQ in the germline V gene (reference sequence). The CDR3: CASRRPGTGVPSTDTQYF. As DNA, the CDR3 is TGTGCCAGCAGACGCCCCGGGACAGGGGTTCCTAGCACAGATACGCAGTATTTT.

This clonotype was observed a single time. V is TRBV2 and J is TRBJ2-2; D may be TRBD2 (5 bases). Germline CDR1 SNHLY, CDR2 FYNNEI. The CDR3 is 12 amino acids. The germline V and J ends were trimmed by 7 bases and 7 bases, with 10 bases remaining between them. CDR3 DNA: TGTGCCAGCACTGGAGGAGGCGGGGAGCTGTTTTTT. This encodes CASTGGGGELFF.

The rearrangement uses TRBV20-1 and TRBJ2-5; 8 positions match TRBD2. Germline CDR1 and CDR2: DFQATT and SNEGSKA (reference sequence). Unmatched junction bases numbered 12, after V lost 2 bases and J lost 7 bases. This CDR3 has 15 residues. The CDR3 spells CSARPWTGGLGTQYF. CDR3 coding DNA: TGCAGTGCTAGACCCTGGACGGGGGGGCTTGGGACCCAGTACTTC.

Comment on this clonotype: Relative to the germline gene, one junction end is altered; a read error may explain this. V gene TRBV20-1 combines with J gene TRBJ2-7, with no clear D. CDR3 length: 15 residues. Germline loops: CDR1 DFQATT, CDR2 SNEGSKA (reference sequence). Here the CDR3 reads CSAAASDRSSDEQYF. CDR3 coding DNA: TGCAGTGCTGCTGCCAGTGATAGGAGCTCCGACGAGCAGTACTTC.

This clonotype was recorded once. The chain is built from TRBV7-9 and TRBJ2-3; TRBD2 is a possible D gene (6 bases). Between the trimmed V and J ends, which lost 5 bases and 4 bases, there was a span of 13 bases. The CDR3 runs 14 residues. The germline CDR1 and CDR2 sequences are SEHNR and FQNEAQ (reference sequence). CDR3 DNA sequence: TGTGCCAGCAGCCCGACTAGTTCCCCAGATACGCAGTATTTT. This encodes CASSPTSSPDTQYF.

The V call is TRBV28, the J call TRBJ1-1; no reliable D call. Per germline, CDR1 MDHEN and CDR2 SYDVKM. V was trimmed by 3 bases and J by 6 bases, leaving 8 bases between them. The CDR3 runs to 12 residues. The CDR3 region is CASSFGNSEAFF. The CDR3 coding sequence is TGTGCCAGCAGTTTCGGGAATTCTGAAGCTTTCTTT.

V usage is TRBV20-1 and J usage is TRBJ2-3, with TRBD1 matching over 11 bases. The germline V gene has CDR1 DFQATT and CDR2 SNEGSKA (reference sequence). This CDR3 has 15 residues. After removal of 6 bases from V and 2 bases from J, the junction contained 7 bases not matched to a gene. The CDR3, as DNA: TGCAGTGCGCAGGACAGGGGGCGTTCCACAGATACGCAGTATTTT. Its protein product is CSAQDRGRSTDTQYF.

The genes are TRBV2 and TRBJ1-2, with D tentatively TRBD1 (6 bases). This CDR3 spans 13 amino acids. Trimming cost V 11 bases and J 6 bases, with 19 bases left between them. Germline V gene lookup returns CDR1 SNHLY and CDR2 FYNNEI. The CDR3 loop is CAGQADRIHGYTF. CDR3 DNA sequence: TGTGCCGGTCAAGCAGACAGGATCCATGGCTACACCTTC.

The chain couples TRBV4-3 to TRBJ1-1; TRBD1 agrees at 9 bases. CDR1 is LGHNA, CDR2 YSLEER, per germline. V dropped 0 bases and J dropped 3; count of bases not matched to a gene: 8. CDR3 length: 17 amino acids. In DNA form, the CDR3 reads TGCGCCAGCAGCCAAGAAAGGGGGGACAGGGCGGACACTGAAGCTTTCTTT. Protein: CASSQERGDRADTEAFF.

This clonotype was detected a few times. CDR3 bases: TGCGCCAGCAGCCAAGATAGGGGACTAGCAGGATTGGATGAGCAGTTCTTC. It translates to CASSQDRGLAGLDEQFF. The J gene is TRBJ2-1, the V gene TRBV4-3, with 9 nucleotides matching TRBD2. There are 17 residues in the CDR3. CDR1 is LGHNA, CDR2 YSLEER, per germline. The ends lost 0 bases at V and 8 bases at J; junction bases unmatched: 11.

The V and J genes are TRBV12-3 or TRBV12-4 and TRBJ1-5; tentatively, D is TRBD1 (6 bases). CDR3 size: 14 residues. Trimming took off 5 bases at V and 6 bases at J, with 14 bases between the two ends. CDR3 nucleotides: TGTGCCAGCAGTGCGGCAGGGGCGACTCAGCCCCAGCATTTT. Its protein is CASSAAGATQPQHF.

The chain couples TRBV4-2 to TRBJ2-1, with a weak D call TRBD2 (6 bases). Trimming removed 3 bases at V and 3 bases at J, with 15 bases between. The CDR3 contains 16 residues. Germline lookup yields CDR1 LGHNA and CDR2 YNFKEQ. The CDR3 coding sequence is TGTGCCAGCAGCCAGCTCGGGGGATCTGGCTACAATGAGCAGTTCTTC. Protein product: CASSQLGGSGYNEQFF.

A few counts support this clonotype. V and J are TRBV7-9 and TRBJ2-3, with 9 bases fitting TRBD2. CDR3 size: 16 residues. V shed 3 bases, J shed 5 bases, and the junction held 9 bases outside the gene matches. Germline assignment: CDR1 SEHNR and CDR2 FQNEAQ (reference sequence). The CDR3 loop reads CASSFLLAGDGDTQYF. In DNA, the CDR3 is TGTGCCAGCAGCTTCCTTTTAGCGGGAGATGGAGATACGCAGTATTTT.

The chain recombines TRBV7-2 with TRBJ2-7; the match to TRBD1 covers 8 bases. Germline V lookup: CDR1 SGHTA, CDR2 FQGNSA. CDR3 length: 15 amino acids. V trimming: 5 bases; J trimming: 0 bases; junction bases outside the gene matches: 6. CDR3 coding DNA: TGTGCCAGCAGCCCGACGACAGGGGACTCCTACGAGCAGTACTTC. This translates into CASSPTTGDSYEQYF. Full variable domain (remainder filled in from reference TRBV7-2 and TRBJ2-7): GAGVSQSPSNKVTEKGKDVELRCDPISGHTALYWYRQSLGQGLEFLIYFQGNSAPDKSGLPSDRFSAERTGGSVSTLTIQRTQQEDSAVYLCASSPTTGDSYEQYFGPGTRLTVT.

V gene TRBV7-8 combines with J gene TRBJ2-1; weak D call: TRBD2 (6 bases). The CDR3 has 15 amino acids. CDR1 and CDR2 from the germline V gene are SGHVS and FQNEAQ. Trimming pared 2 bases from V and 10 bases from J, leaving 18 bases between. The CDR3 protein is CASSLPGTRYLEQFF. DNA of the CDR3: TGTGCCAGCAGCTTACCCGGGACTCGTTATTTAGAGCAGTTCTTC. The full variable domain, with the rest looked up from reference TRBV7-8 and TRBJ2-1, is GAGVSQSPRYKVAKRGQDVALRCDPISGHVSLFWYQQALGQGPEFLTYFQNEAQLDKSGLPSDRFFAERPEGSVSTLKIQRTQQEDSAVYLCASSLPGTRYLEQFFGPGTRLTVL.

This chain uses TRBV6-5 with TRBJ2-1, with D possibly TRBD2 on 6 matching bases. V lost 8 bases and J lost 0, with 17 bases in between. The CDR3 is made up of 16 amino acids. Germline-derived CDR1 and CDR2 are MNHEY and SVGAGI. This CDR3 reads CASPSGGLSSYNEQFF. In DNA form, the CDR3 reads TGTGCCAGCCCATCCGGGGGACTCAGCTCCTACAATGAGCAGTTCTTC.

This clonotype was detected only a few times. The chain uses TRBV20-1 and TRBJ2-1; 13 bases line up with TRBD2. Germline CDR1 is DFQATT and CDR2 is SNEGSKA (reference sequence). V shed 2 bases, J shed 9 bases, and the junction held 4 bases outside the gene matches. The CDR3 contains 14 residues. CDR3 DNA sequence: TGCAGTGCTAGACAGGGACTAGCGGGAACTGAGCAGTTCTTC. This sequence encodes CSARQGLAGTEQFF.

The chain is built from TRBV7-2 and TRBJ1-2; no definite D call. Germline V gene data show CDR1 as SGHTA and CDR2 as FQGNSA. The CDR3 contains 13 residues. The V gene lost 5 bases and the J gene lost 2 bases, with 9 bases spanning the gap. The CDR3 nucleotides are TGTGCCAGCAGCCCTTGGAAGAACTATGGCTACACCTTC. Translating gives CASSPWKNYGYTF.